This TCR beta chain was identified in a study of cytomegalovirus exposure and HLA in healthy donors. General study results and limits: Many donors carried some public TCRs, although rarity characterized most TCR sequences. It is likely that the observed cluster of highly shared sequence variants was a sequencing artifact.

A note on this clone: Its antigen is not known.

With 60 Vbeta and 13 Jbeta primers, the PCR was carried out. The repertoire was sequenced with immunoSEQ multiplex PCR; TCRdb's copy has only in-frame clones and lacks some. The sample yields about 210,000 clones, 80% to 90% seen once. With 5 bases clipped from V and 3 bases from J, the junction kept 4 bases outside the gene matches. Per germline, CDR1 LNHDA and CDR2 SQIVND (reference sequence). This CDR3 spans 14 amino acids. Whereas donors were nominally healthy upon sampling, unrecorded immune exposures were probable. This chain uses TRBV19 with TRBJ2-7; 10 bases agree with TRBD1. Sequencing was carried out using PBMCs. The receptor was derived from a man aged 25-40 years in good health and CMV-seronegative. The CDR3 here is CASSPGTGDYEQYF. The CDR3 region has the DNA TGTGCCAGTAGTCCTGGGACAGGGGACTACGAGCAGTACTTC.